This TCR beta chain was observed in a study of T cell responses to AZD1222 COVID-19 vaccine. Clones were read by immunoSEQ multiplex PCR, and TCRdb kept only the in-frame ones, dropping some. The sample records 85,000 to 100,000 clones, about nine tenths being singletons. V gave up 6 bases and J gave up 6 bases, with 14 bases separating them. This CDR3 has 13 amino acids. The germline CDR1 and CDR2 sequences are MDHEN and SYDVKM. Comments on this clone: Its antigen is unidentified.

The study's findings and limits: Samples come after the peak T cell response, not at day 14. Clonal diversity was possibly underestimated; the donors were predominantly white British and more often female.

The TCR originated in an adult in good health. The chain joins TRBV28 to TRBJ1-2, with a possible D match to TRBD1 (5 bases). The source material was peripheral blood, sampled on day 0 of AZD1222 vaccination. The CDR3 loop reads CASSGHSRDGYTF. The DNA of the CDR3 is TGTGCCAGCAGCGGACACTCACGTGATGGCTACACCTTC.